This T cell receptor beta chain is drawn from a study of T cells expressing NK-cell markers. On the study more broadly: Eight donors were sequenced, seven testing HCMV-seropositive and one testing seronegative. Overall study findings and caveats: A range of roughly 1.0-7.0% of CD8+ T cells consisted of dominant NKG2C+ clonotypes in a handful of donors. It is unclear if expanded NKG2C-expressing clones target HCMV antigens.

Germline CDR1 SGHAT, CDR2 FQNNGV. The length of the CDR3 is 15 residues. Details on this clonotype: Its antigen is currently unknown.

Generation of TCR beta cDNA was performed by 5'RACE template switching incorporating UMIs. Reprocessing the 5' RACE reads, TCRdb reports a single entry for every CDR3 protein and omits DNA. In total, the table holds over 150,000 distinct CDR3 sequences. Sequenced input: blood T cells: a sorted CD56 or NKG2C T cell subset, CD4+ or CD8+ T cells, or bulk PBMC T cells (not recorded which). V and J are TRBV11-2 and TRBJ2-7; the TRBD2 assignment by TCRdb is unverifiable without DNA. The TCR sequence derives from a woman aged 50 to 65 in good health. CDR3 protein: CASSFIAGGVYEQYF.